This TCR beta chain was sequenced during a study of cytomegalovirus exposure and HLA in healthy donors. Study-wide background: The Caucasian-associated ancestry cluster held roughly 84% of approximately 400 genotyped donors. Study-level points and caveats: Later, an analysis found that common viral pathogens appeared to be linked with several of the most significant clusters. For most TCR beta V segments, an earlier analysis put the productive rate at about 87% or about 30% of the time. The study recorded 150 to 200 TCR beta chains that were cytomegalovirus-associated.

Regarding this clone: Its antigen remains unknown.

60 Vbeta and 13 Jbeta primers were used in PCR. The method was immunoSEQ multiplex PCR; TCRdb's version includes in-frame clones alone and lacks a portion of them. The repertoire holds about 140,000 clones, with approximately 82% as singletons. The CDR3 consists of 15 residues. Germline V gene sequence: CDR1 SGHRS, CDR2 YFSETQ. Losses at the gene ends were 7 bases for V and 3 bases for J; bases not matched to a gene: 4. The V call is TRBV5-1, the J call TRBJ2-2; 12 nucleotides align to TRBD2. The receptor's source is a man aged 25-40 years in good health and CMV-seropositive. Sequencing was carried out using PBMCs. The CDR3 sequence is CASGWTSGDTGELFF. The CDR3 bases are TGCGCCAGCGGATGGACTAGCGGGGACACCGGGGAGCTGTTTTTT.